This T cell receptor (beta chain) was observed in a study of T cells in Graves' hyperthyroidism and ophthalmopathy. This clonotype was seen only a few times. Germline CDR1 and CDR2: SGHDT and YYEEEE. The CDR3 length is 15 residues. V was clipped by 2 bases and J by 0 bases, with 11 bases between them. TCR beta CDR3 regions were amplified from RNA transcripts. First-round RT-PCR targeting the TCR CDR3 was performed with the HTBI primer set. From the multiplex PCR reads, TCRdb called clonotypes with MiXCR, one entry per CDR3 protein. The table lists 400,000 to 500,000 distinct CDR3 sequences, roughly 15% of them singletons, with roughly 13% in the top ten.

The sequencing sample was made of blood. J is TRBJ1-1 and V is TRBV5-6; D unclear. The origin of this receptor is a man younger than 35 with Graves' ophthalmopathy. The DNA for the CDR3 is TGTGCCAGCAGCTTTTTACAGCCAATGAACACTGAAGCTTTCTTT. This sequence encodes CASSFLQPMNTEAFF.